The sequence of this TCR beta chain was determined in a study of draining lymph node invasion in breast cancer (dated by TCRdb to about 2020). Notes on the research overall: Nodal metastasis was diagnosed by histology and cytokeratin immunohistochemistry, and confirmation was obtained by EpCAM/CD45 flow cytometry. In a separate targeted assay, bulk TCR-beta CDR3 sequencing compared sorted memory regulatory T cells and memory conventional CD4 T cells across breast cancer tissues. From every patient, the primary tumor plus matched non-invaded and tumor-invaded tumor-draining lymph nodes were collected, and both Treg and Tconv subsets were profiled. Lymph nodes from several patients were covered by the separate targeted TCR sequencing, and for three of those patients the primary tumors were sequenced as well. The paper's findings and limits, for the study overall: TCRs shared between the Treg and Tconv subsets were regarded as suggesting, but not proving, a common clonal origin. In the targeted TCR-seq data, Tregs appeared more clonally expanded than Tconvs in all tissues, and both subsets were less diverse in tumor than lymph nodes. Whether Treg conversion occurred in a given organ or whether converted Tregs recirculated between nodes and tumor could not be resolved from the data. Tracking of the top-100 tumor clones could be carried out in just a couple of patients. Some of the top 100 tumor clones were detected in invaded and non-invaded nodes, and this detection was taken to suggest recirculation between tumor and draining nodes. In each tissue, about 13-25% of Treg TCRs were also present in Tconvs, a finding interpreted as suggesting peripheral induction of Tregs.

The junction shows trimming of 2 bases on V and 7 bases on J, plus 12 bases between the germline ends. The germline V gene specifies MNHNS as CDR1 and SASEGT as CDR2. From cysteine to phenylalanine, the CDR3 is 15 amino acids long. Kept here is only the CDR3 DNA, which spans 45 bases and is read in frame from base 1. This clonotype is a singleton in its sample. Its antigen has not been determined. No base quality values were provided; no much bigger clone lies one nucleotide off. One read offers little support. The library was produced with bulk RNA-seq. These reads were obtained on an Illumina HiSeq 2500. On the study's bioinformatics: For the separate targeted TCR-seq dataset, MiXCR version 2.1.5 with default parameters extracted and quantified CDR3 sequences from raw reads. Each TCR-beta clone in the separate targeted TCR-seq dataset was defined by the V gene, J gene and CDR3 sequence taken together. The separate targeted TCR-seq dataset was filtered by first dropping clones with fewer than three counts and then keeping only the 90% most strongly expressed clones in each sample. In the separate targeted TCR-seq dataset, Treg-Tconv overlap was computed as shared clones divided by total Treg clones per tissue, times 100. TCRdb itself trimmed the public reads at Q25 with fastp, ran MiXCR and retained productive beta chains. Each entry is one CDR3 protein sequence, shown with its most common DNA and genes. These V and J calls rely on TCRdb rather than the paper's analysis. The sample table records about 2,600 distinct CDR3 sequences; around 60% of these occur just once. In total, the top ten clones hold 2.5% to 3% of the sample.

Memory regulatory T cells were sorted as CD4+ CD45RA- CD25high cells. Each tumor-draining lymph node was classified as non-invaded if metastatic tumor cells were absent and as invaded if metastatic tumor cells were present. T cells were pre-enriched with a Miltenyi Pan T Cell isolation kit before staining and sorting. Immunohistochemistry for estrogen receptor, progesterone receptor, HER2 and Ki-67 was used to characterize primary tumors. Fresh surgical tissue was processed within a few hours after surgery by being cut into small fragments. The tissue fragments were enzymatically digested with Liberase TL plus DNase for more than 15 minutes and then passed through a 40-micrometer strainer. Sorting used a BD FACS Aria II with about 96-99% purity, after DAPI live/dead staining. Sorted cells were lysed in TCL buffer, and RNA was purified using a Norgen Single Cell RNA purification kit that included DNase treatment.

The rearrangement joined TRBV6-1 to TRBJ1-6; the D gene lacks a confident call. This sequence originates from a female donor with luminal breast cancer. Sequenced input: sorted memory Tregs from a lymph node. This sample's cell subset or site label indicates: CD45RA-negative sorted CD4+ T cells (memory Tconv or effector/memory Treg). The CDR3 reads CASSERGVLNSPLHF. The DNA sequence follows: TGTGCCAGCAGTGAACGCGGTGTCTTAAATTCACCCCTCCACTTT.